This T cell receptor beta chain was captured by sequencing in a study of Ad26.COV2.S vaccination and SARS-CoV-2 variants. About the study: Dosing was one shot or two shots 56 days apart.

This clone turned up a few times. Here immunoSEQ multiplex PCR was the method, and the copy in TCRdb shows in-frame clones only, minus some. Found here are around 240,000 clones, more than 75% of them singletons; the top ten hold approximately 12%. CDR1 and CDR2 (germline): KGHSH, LQKENI. V was shortened by 0 bases and J by 5 bases, with 11 bases between the two germline ends. The length of the CDR3 is 14 residues. Indicated treatment: 15 to 20 received Ad26.COV2.S at low or high dose, single or two shots; 5 received placebo; per-sample allocation not given. The samples were gathered on day 63 after the first injection of vaccine or placebo.

This sequence originates from a person aged 18-65 years who received the Ad26.COV2.S COVID-19 vaccine or a placebo. The rearrangement links TRBV18 to TRBJ2-7, with D tentatively TRBD1 (6 bases). Here the sequenced sample was peripheral blood, taken in a trial of Ad26.COV2.S vaccine versus placebo. CDR3 in amino acids: CASSPPPGVDEQYF. In DNA form, the CDR3 reads TGTGCCAGCTCACCACCCCCAGGGGTTGACGAGCAGTACTTC.